This T cell receptor (beta chain) was captured by sequencing in a study of chemoradiotherapy in HPV16-positive cancers. Study-level results: Candidate HPV-specific clones and E7-related TCR motifs grew in tumor during treatment.

Method: immunoSEQ multiplex PCR; TCRdb's copy keeps in-frame clones and lacks some. The sample includes about 12,000 clones, approximately 87% seen only once; the top ten take approximately 2.8%. With respect to this clone: Its antigen is still unknown.

Germline CDR1 PRHDT, CDR2 FYEKMQ (reference sequence). J was trimmed by 6 bases and V by 5 bases; bases with no gene match: 8. The CDR3 runs 14 residues. The sample in question was blood, obtained from a patient who underwent chemoradiotherapy. The sequence derives from a human donor with HPV-associated anogenital cancer. The V gene is TRBV13, the J gene TRBJ2-7; 9 positions agree with TRBD1. The DNA of the CDR3 is TGTGCCAGCAGCCGTGAGGGACAGGGTAGCGAGCAGTACTTC. It translates to CASSREGQGSEQYF.